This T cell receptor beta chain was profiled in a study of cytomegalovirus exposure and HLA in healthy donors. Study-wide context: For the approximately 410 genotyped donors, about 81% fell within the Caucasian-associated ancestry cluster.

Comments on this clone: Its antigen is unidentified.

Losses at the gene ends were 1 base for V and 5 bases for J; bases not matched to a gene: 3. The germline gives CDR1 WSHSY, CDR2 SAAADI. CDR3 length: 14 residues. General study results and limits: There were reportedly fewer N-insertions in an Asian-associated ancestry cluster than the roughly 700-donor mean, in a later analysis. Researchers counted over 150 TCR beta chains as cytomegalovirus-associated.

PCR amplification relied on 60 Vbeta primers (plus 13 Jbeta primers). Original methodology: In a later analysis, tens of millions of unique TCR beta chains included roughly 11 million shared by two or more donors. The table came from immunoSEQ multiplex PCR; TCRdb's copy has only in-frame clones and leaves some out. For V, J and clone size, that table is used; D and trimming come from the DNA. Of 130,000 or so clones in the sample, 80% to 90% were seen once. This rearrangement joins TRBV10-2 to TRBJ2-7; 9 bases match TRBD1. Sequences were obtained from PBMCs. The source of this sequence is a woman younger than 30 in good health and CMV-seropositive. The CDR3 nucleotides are TGCGCCAGCAGTGAGTTCAGGACAGGGGACGAGCAGTACTTC. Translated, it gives CASSEFRTGDEQYF.